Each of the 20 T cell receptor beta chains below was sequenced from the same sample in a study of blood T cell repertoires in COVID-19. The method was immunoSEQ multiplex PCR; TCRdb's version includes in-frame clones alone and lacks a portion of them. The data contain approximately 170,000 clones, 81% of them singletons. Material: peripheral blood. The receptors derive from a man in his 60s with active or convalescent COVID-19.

CDR3 sequence reads: CASSLLGQERGGYTF. For the CDR3, the DNA is TGTGCCAGCAGTTTACTGGGACAGGAACGGGGAGGCTACACCTTC. The chain combines TRBV28 with TRBJ1-2; 8 bases are shared with TRBD1. This CDR3 is built from 15 residues. The germline CDR1 and CDR2 sequences are MDHEN and SYDVKM. The junction had 10 bases not matched to a gene; V was cut back by 2 bases and J by 8 bases.

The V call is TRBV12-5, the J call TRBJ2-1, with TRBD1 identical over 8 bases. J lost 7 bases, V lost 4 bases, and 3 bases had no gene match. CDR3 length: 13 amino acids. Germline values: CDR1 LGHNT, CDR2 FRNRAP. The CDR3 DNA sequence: TGTGCTAGTGGTTCGACAGGGGTAAATGAGCAGTTCTTC. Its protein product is CASGSTGVNEQFF.

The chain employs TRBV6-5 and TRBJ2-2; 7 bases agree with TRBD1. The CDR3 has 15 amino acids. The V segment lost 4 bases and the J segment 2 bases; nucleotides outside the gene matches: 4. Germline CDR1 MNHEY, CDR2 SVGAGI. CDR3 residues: CASSLDRVNTGELFF. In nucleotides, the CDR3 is TGTGCCAGCAGTTTAGACAGGGTTAACACCGGGGAGCTGTTTTTT.

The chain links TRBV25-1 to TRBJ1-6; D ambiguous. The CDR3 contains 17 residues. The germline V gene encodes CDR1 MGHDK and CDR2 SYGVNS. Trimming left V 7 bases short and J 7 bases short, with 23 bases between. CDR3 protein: CASNYGGPVTGNSPLHF. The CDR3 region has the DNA TGTGCCAGCAATTATGGCGGGCCAGTTACGGGAAATTCACCCCTCCACTTT.

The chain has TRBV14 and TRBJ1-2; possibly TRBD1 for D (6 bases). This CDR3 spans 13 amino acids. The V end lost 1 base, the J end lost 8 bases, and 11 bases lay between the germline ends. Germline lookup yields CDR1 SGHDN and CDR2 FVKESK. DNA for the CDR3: TGTGCCAGCAGCCAAGTGCAGCAGGGGGGCTACACCTTC. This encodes CASSQVQQGGYTF.

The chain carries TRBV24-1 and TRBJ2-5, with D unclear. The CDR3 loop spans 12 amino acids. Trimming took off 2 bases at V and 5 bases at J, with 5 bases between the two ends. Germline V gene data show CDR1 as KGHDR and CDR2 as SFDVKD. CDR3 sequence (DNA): TGTGCCACCAGTGATTCGAGGGAGACCCAGTACTTC. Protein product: CATSDSRETQYF.

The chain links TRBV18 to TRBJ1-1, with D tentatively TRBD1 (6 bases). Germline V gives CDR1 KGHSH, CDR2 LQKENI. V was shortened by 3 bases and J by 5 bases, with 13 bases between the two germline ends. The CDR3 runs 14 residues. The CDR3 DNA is TGTGCCAGCTCACCCAACAGGGTAGAGACTGAAGCTTTCTTT. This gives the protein CASSPNRVETEAFF.

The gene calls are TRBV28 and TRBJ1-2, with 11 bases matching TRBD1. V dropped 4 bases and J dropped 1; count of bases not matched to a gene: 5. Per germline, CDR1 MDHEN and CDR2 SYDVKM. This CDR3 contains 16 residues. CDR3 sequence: CASSSSGTGGNYGYTF. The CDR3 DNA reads TGTGCCAGCAGTTCATCCGGGACAGGGGGTAACTATGGCTACACCTTC.

CDR3: CASSESTPTRLSTDTQYF. CDR3 coding DNA: TGCGCCAGCAGTGAGTCGACTCCGACTAGACTTAGCACAGATACGCAGTATTTT. V is TRBV10-1 and J is TRBJ2-3; maybe TRBD2 (6 bases). The germline CDR1 and CDR2 sequences are WNHNN and SYGVQD (reference sequence). V was cut by 0 bases and J by 0 bases, with 16 bases left in between. This CDR3 comprises 18 residues.

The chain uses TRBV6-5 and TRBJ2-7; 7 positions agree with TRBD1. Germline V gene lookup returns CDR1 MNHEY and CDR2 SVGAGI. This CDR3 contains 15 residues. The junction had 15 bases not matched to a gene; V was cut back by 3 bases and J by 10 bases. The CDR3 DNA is TGTGCCAGCAGTTATACCTCGGGACAGCCCAACAGTCAGTACTTC. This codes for CASSYTSGQPNSQYF.

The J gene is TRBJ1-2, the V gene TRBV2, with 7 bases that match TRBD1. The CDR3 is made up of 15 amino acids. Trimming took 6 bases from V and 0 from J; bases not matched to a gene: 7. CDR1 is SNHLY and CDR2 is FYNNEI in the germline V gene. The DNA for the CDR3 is TGTGCCAGCAGCGGACGGGACAGAACTAACTATGGCTACACCTTC. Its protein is CASSGRDRTNYGYTF.

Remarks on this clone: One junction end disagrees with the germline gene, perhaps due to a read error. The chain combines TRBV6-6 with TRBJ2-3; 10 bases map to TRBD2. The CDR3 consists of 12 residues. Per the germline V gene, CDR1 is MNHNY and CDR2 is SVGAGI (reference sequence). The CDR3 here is CASTPTSGHRDF. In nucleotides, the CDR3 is TGTGCCAGCACACCGACTAGCGGGCACAGGGATTTT.

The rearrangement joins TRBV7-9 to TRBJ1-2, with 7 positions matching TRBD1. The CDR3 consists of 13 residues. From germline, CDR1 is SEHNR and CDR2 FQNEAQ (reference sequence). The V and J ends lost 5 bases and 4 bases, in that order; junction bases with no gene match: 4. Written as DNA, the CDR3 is TGTGCCAGCAGCCCACAGGGGATCTATGGCTACACCTTC. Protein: CASSPQGIYGYTF.

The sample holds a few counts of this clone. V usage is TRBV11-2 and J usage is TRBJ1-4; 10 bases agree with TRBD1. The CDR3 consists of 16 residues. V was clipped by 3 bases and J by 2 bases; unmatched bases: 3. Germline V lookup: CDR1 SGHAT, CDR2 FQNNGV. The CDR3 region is CASSLDRGSTNEKLFF. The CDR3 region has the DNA TGTGCCAGCAGCTTGGACAGGGGGTCGACTAATGAAAAACTGTTTTTT.

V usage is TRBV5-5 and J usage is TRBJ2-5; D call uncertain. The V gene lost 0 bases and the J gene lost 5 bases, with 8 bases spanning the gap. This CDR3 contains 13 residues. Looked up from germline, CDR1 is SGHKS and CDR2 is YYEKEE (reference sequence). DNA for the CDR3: TGTGCCAGCAGCTTGGGGGCTCAGGAGACCCAGTACTTC. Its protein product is CASSLGAQETQYF.

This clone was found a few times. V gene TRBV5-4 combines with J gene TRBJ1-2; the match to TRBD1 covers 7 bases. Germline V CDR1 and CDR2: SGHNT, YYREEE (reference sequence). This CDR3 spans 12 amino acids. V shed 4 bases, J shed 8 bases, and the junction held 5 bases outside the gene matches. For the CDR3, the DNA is TGTGCCAGCAGCCAAGGGGGCTTCGGCTACACCTTC. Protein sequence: CASSQGGFGYTF.

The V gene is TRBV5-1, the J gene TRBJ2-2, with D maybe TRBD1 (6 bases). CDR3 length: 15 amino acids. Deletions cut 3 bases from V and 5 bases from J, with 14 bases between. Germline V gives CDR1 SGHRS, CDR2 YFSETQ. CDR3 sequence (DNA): TGCGCCAGCAGCTCCGGACAGTCGGGGACCGGGGAGCTGTTTTTT. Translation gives CASSSGQSGTGELFF.

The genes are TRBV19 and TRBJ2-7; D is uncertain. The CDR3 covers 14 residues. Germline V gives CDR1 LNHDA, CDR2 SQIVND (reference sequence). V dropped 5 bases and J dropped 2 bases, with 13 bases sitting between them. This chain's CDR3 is CASSPLDTAYEQYF. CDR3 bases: TGTGCCAGTAGTCCTTTAGACACCGCCTACGAGCAGTACTTC.

CDR3 sequence: CASSSTGQVPYEQYF. CDR3 coding DNA: TGCGCCAGCAGCTCAACGGGACAGGTACCCTACGAGCAGTACTTC. V is TRBV5-1 and J is TRBJ2-7; 8 bases match TRBD1. V shed 3 bases, J shed 2 bases, and the junction held 7 bases outside the gene matches. The CDR3 sequence is 15 residues long. CDR1 is SGHRS and CDR2 is YFSETQ in the germline V gene.

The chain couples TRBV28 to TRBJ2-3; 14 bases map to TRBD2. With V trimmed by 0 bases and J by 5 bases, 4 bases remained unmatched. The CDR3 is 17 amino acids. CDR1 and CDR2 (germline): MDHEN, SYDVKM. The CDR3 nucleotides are TGTGCCAGCAGTTTATGGGGGACTAGCGGGGGAGGAGATACGCAGTATTTT. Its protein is CASSLWGTSGGGDTQYF.